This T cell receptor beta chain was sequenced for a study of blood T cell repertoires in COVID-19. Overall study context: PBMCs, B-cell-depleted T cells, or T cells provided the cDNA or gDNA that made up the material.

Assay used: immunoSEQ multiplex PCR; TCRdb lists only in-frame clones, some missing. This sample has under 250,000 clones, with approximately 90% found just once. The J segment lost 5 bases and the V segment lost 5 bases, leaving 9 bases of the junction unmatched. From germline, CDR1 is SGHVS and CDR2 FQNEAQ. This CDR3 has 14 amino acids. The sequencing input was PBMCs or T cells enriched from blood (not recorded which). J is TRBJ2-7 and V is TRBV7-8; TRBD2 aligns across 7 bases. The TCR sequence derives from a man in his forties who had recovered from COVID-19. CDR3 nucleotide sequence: TGTGCCAGCAGCACTACAGCGGGACGGAACGAGCAGTACTTC. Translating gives CASSTTAGRNEQYF. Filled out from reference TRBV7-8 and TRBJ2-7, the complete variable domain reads GAGVSQSPRYKVAKRGQDVALRCDPISGHVSLFWYQQALGQGPEFLTYFQNEAQLDKSGLPSDRFFAERPEGSVSTLKIQRTQQEDSAVYLCASSTTAGRNEQYFGPGTRLTVT.